The TCR beta chain described here comes from a study of blood T cell repertoires in COVID-19 (dated by TCRdb to the early 2020s). With regard to the full study: Samples from collaborators originated in the United States, Italy and Spain and spanned both the acute and convalescent phases of COVID-19. The prospective study material was composed of cDNA or gDNA derived from T cells, B-cell-depleted T cells, or PBMCs. Deeply sampled blood TCRbeta repertoires from subjects exposed to, actively infected with, or recovered from COVID-19 were included in the dataset. The repertoires were released in a freely available public database intended as a resource for research on the immune response to SARS-CoV-2. Samples were obtained from the ongoing ImmuneRACE study (first 160 participants) and from 1,254 subjects provided by 6 global collaborators. A de-identified subject ID, COVID-19 status, age in years and sex were almost always included in the sample metadata. Where available, HLA class I and class II types were obtained from metadata supplied by the sample provider rather than from assay-based typing.

Notes on this clone: The antigen this receptor binds is unknown. No base qualities exist here, and no much larger clone lies one base off it.

Overall results and qualifications from the work: How much clinical and demographic metadata was included differed by source and by participant, and the metadata was provided uncurated.

Including cysteine and phenylalanine, the CDR3 has 14 amino acids. Here the CDR3 DNA is all that survives: 42 bases in frame from base 1. Germline trimming amounts to 2 bases on V and 8 bases on J, with 4 as the count of junction bases outside the gene matches. CDR1 and CDR2 were assigned from the germline V gene as MNHNS and SASEGT. Whole blood was collected in K2EDTA tubes by collaborating institutions according to the institutions' own protocols. For TCRbeta analysis, collaborators shipped samples as frozen whole blood, isolated PBMCs, or DNA extracted from either of those sample types. The immunoSEQ Assay, a bias-controlled multiplex PCR, was used to amplify TCRbeta CDR3 regions from genomic DNA. As for the original processing: The number of nucleated cells in each sample was estimated by amplification of reference gene primers within the assay. To quantify the absolute abundance of each unique TCRbeta CDR3 rearrangement, sequence reads were collapsed and filtered. For each sample, productive Simpson clonality was calculated as the square root of Simpson's diversity index across productive rearrangements. Entries here come from immuneACCESS through TCRdb and include only in-frame sequences with V and J called. Some clones fail to appear in such tables; in the studies checked, an unresolved V gene covers under half of the shortfall, and the cause of the remainder is unknown. The V and J calls and clone size were taken over from that table, and D and trimming were inferred from the DNA. Counted in this sample were 150,000 to 200,000 clones; 65% to 90% of them appeared once. Around 8.3% of the sample belongs to the ten largest clones.

The V and J segments used are TRBV6-1 and TRBJ2-1; 9 of the junction bases match TRBD2. This clonotype was sampled from a man aged 55 to 70 with acute or convalescent COVID-19. Sequenced: peripheral blood. The CDR3 amino acid sequence is: CASSEWGGRDEQFF. The DNA is as follows: TGTGCCAGCAGTGAATGGGGCGGGAGGGATGAGCAGTTCTTC.